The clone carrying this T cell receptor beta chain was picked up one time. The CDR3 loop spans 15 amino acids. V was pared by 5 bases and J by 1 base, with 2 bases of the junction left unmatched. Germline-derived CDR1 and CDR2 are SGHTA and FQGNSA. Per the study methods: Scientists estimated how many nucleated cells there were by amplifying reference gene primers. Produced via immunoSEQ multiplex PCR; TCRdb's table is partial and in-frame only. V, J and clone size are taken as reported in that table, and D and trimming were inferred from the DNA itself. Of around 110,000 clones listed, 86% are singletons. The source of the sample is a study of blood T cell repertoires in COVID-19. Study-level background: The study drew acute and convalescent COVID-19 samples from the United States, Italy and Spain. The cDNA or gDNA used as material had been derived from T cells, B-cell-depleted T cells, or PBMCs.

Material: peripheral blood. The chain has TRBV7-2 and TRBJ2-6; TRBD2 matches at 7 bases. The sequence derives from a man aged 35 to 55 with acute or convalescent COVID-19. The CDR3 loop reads CASSLGGSGANVLTF. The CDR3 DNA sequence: TGTGCCAGCAGCCTGGGGGGGTCTGGGGCCAACGTCCTGACTTTC.